Reported below is one TCR beta chain. Its antigen is currently unknown. The record originates from a study of STAT5B mutations in CD4+ large granular lymphocyte leukemia. The study, taken as a whole, reports: Main leukemic clonotypes were patient-specific, but around 25% appeared at low frequency elsewhere.

Sequencing was performed with immunoSEQ multiplex PCR; in TCRdb, only in-frame clones are kept and a portion is missing. Of roughly 41,000 clones listed, 75% to 85% were seen once; the top ten hold less than 0.7%. The CDR3 sequence is 15 residues long. V lost 3 bases and J 0 bases, leaving 9 bases between the germline ends. The germline V gene has CDR1 KGHSH and CDR2 LQKENI. What was sequenced was CD4+ T cells from blood buffy coats. The chain carries TRBV18 and TRBJ1-5; the D is unclear. This clonotype was obtained from a human donor in good health. Here the CDR3 DNA reads TGTGCCAGCTCACCGAACAAGGATAGCAATCAGCCCCAGCATTTT. Its protein product is CASSPNKDSNQPQHF.